This TCR beta chain was found in a study of cytomegalovirus exposure and HLA in healthy donors. Germline V gene data show CDR1 as SGHRS and CDR2 as YFSETQ. V lost 0 bases and J lost 2, with 12 bases in between. The length of the CDR3 is 16 residues. Worth noting for this clone: The antigen is not known.

General study results and limits: Using the classifier, cytomegalovirus status was reportedly diagnosed with high specificity and sensitivity. The authors listed approximately 160 TCR beta chains as cytomegalovirus-associated.

Assay used: immunoSEQ multiplex PCR; TCRdb lists only in-frame clones, some missing. The data contain about 160,000 clones, more than 75% of them singletons. Sequenced sample: PBMCs. The V and J genes are TRBV5-1 and TRBJ1-5; D uncertain. This sequence was found in a man between 18 and 35 years old in good health and CMV-seronegative. The CDR3 region has the DNA TGCGCCAGCAGCTTGGGGTCCAGTAGCGGCAATCAGCCCCAGCATTTT. As protein: CASSLGSSSGNQPQHF. Full variable domain (rest looked up from reference TRBV5-1 and TRBJ1-5): KAGVTQTPRYLIKTRGQQVTLSCSPISGHRSVSWYQQTPGQGLQFLFEYFSETQRNKGNFPGRFSGRQFSNSRSEMNVSTLELGDSALYLCASSLGSSSGNQPQHFGDGTRLSIL.